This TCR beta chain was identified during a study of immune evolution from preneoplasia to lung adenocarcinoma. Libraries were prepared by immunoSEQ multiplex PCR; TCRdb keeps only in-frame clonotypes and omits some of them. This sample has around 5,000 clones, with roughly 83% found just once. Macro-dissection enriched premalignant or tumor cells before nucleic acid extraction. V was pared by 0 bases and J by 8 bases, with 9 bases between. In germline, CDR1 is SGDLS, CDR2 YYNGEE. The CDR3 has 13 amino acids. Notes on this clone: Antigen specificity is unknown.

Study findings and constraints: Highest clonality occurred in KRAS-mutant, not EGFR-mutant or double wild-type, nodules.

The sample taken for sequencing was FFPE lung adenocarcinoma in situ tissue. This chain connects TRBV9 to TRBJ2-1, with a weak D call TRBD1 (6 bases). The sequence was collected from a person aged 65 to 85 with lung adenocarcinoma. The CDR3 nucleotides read TGTGCCAGCAGCGTAGGTTCAGGGGATGAGCAGTTCTTC. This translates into CASSVGSGDEQFF.